This T cell receptor (beta chain) is drawn from a study of identical twins. In germline, CDR1 is MGHRA, CDR2 YSYEKL. The J segment lost 0 bases and the V segment lost 0 bases, leaving 8 bases of the junction unmatched. The CDR3 length is 19 residues. Each CDR3 protein is one row after TCRdb ran MiXCR on the 5' RACE reads. The sample yields about 690,000 distinct CDR3 sequences, roughly 6% seen once. This clonotype has a handful of counts. Its antigen is not identified. Findings and caveats of the study: The models gave estimates that fell short of the out-of-frame TCR alpha sharing seen in monozygotic twins. Cord blood beta clonotypes present at high abundance carried fewer insertions; no such pattern appeared in memory repertoires.

Input material: naive T cells sorted from blood. This chain links TRBV4-1 with TRBJ2-6, with TRBD1 identical over 7 bases. This clonotype was sampled from a man aged 18 to 29 in good health. CDR3 nucleotide sequence: TGCGCCAGCAGCCAAGACCCAGACAGGGTAGGCTCTGGGGCCAACGTCCTGACTTTC. Translated: CASSQDPDRVGSGANVLTF.